This T cell receptor (beta chain) was sequenced in a study of shared clonotypes between healthy human individuals. A word on this clone: Its specificity is unknown.

The data were produced by immunoSEQ multiplex PCR, yet TCRdb's version contains in-frame clones alone and is incomplete. The table has approximately 2,200,000 clones, roughly 91% seen once. Naive CD8 cells lacked CD45RO and underwent positive selection for CCR7, leaving out terminally differentiated effector memory CD45RA+ cells. The study drew its donors from healthy HIV-negative adults without recent acute infections or vaccinations. There were only Caucasian adults among the donors, and all lived in Nashville, Tennessee. The germline V gene encodes CDR1 SGDLS and CDR2 YYNGEE. Trimming stripped 3 bases from V and 8 bases from J, with 18 bases between. CDR3 length: 15 amino acids. Whole-study results and caveats: A reduction in generation probabilities was seen for non-shared clonotypes relative to those shared by all four donors.

This chain connects TRBV9 to TRBJ2-1; D gene ambiguous. Sequenced: naive CD8+ T cells from PBMCs. This TCR derives from a man between 18 and 35 years old in good health. Some clones in this sample may be carry-over from other donors' samples. As DNA, the CDR3 is TGTGCCAGCAGCGCCCCCGCCCGCAGTCTCGATGAGCAGTTCTTC. Its protein product is CASSAPARSLDEQFF.